Each of the 3 T cell receptor beta chains below was sequenced from the same sample in a study of T cell responses to AZD1222 COVID-19 vaccine. Generated by immunoSEQ multiplex PCR, the TCRdb table keeps only in-frame clones and is missing some. The sample yields around 69,000 clones, about four fifths seen once. The starting material was peripheral blood, obtained on day 0 of AZD1222 vaccination. These TCRs come from an adult in good health.

The genes are TRBV5-4 and TRBJ1-5, with D perhaps matching TRBD1 (5 bases). CDR3 length: 13 residues. Germline CDR1 and CDR2: SGHNT and YYREEE (reference sequence). V was cut by 4 bases and J by 10 bases, with 15 bases left in between. CDR3 coding DNA: TGTGCCAGCAGCGAGGTCTGGGACGGCCCCCAGCATTTT. Translation gives CASSEVWDGPQHF.

This clone was seen a handful of times. The chain is built from TRBV6-4 and TRBJ1-3, with D tentatively TRBD1 (6 bases). Germline lookup yields CDR1 MRHNA and CDR2 SNTAGT. CDR3 length equals 14 residues. V shed 2 bases and J shed 4 bases, with 9 bases lying between them. CDR3 nucleotide sequence: TGTGCCAGCAGTGACGGGGGGCGCGGAAACACCATATATTTT. Its translation: CASSDGGRGNTIYF.

This chain connects TRBV7-8 to TRBJ2-7; D is ambiguous. V lost 5 bases to trimming and J lost 0 bases, with 11 bases between them. Germline CDR1 SGHVS, CDR2 FQNEAQ. CDR3 length: 14 amino acids. The CDR3 DNA reads TGTGCCAGCAGCCTAATAGACGGCTCCTACGAGCAGTACTTC. It codes for CASSLIDGSYEQYF.